The 21 T cell receptor beta chains reported below all come from one sample, sequenced in a study of T cells after posttransplantation cyclophosphamide. Profiling relied on immunoSEQ multiplex PCR, and the TCRdb table lists in-frame clones only, not all of them. This sample yields more than 10,000 clones, of which about 83% are seen a single time; under 0.95% belongs to the top ten. The sequenced sample was memory CD4+ T cells sorted from PBMCs. The receptor set was obtained from a man aged 50-60 years in good health, CMV-negative, and a related stem cell transplant donor.

The chain employs TRBV4-1 and TRBJ2-2; 10 bases fit TRBD2. This CDR3 is 18 amino acids long. The junction had 12 bases not matched to a gene; V was cut back by 4 bases and J by 4 bases. Germline values: CDR1 MGHRA, CDR2 YSYEKL. The CDR3 region is CASSPGGLAGVGTGELFF. The CDR3 DNA is TGCGCCAGCAGCCCGGGGGGGCTAGCGGGAGTCGGCACCGGGGAGCTGTTTTTT.

The rearrangement links TRBV29-1 to TRBJ2-1; D ambiguous. The CDR3 consists of 13 residues. Germline V lookup: CDR1 SQVTM, CDR2 ANQGSEA. Deletions cut 4 bases from V and 0 bases from J, with 7 bases between. CDR3 in DNA: TGCAGCGTTGCCCGTAGCTCCTACAATGAGCAGTTCTTC. Protein sequence: CSVARSSYNEQFF.

The chain joins TRBV7-9 to TRBJ1-6; D might be TRBD1 (5 bases). V lost 3 bases and J 9 bases, leaving 15 bases between the germline ends. CDR3 length equals 15 residues. The germline V gene has CDR1 SEHNR and CDR2 FQNEAQ (reference sequence). DNA for the CDR3: TGTGCCAGCAGCTTGGGACTCCCGACGGGTTCACCCCTCCACTTT. Translated, it gives CASSLGLPTGSPLHF.

In its sample, this clone was seen once. The gene calls are TRBV5-1 and TRBJ2-7, with a tentative D call TRBD1 (6 bases). V gave up 3 bases and J gave up 0 bases, with 10 bases separating them. The germline gives CDR1 SGHRS, CDR2 YFSETQ. This CDR3 has 14 amino acids. The CDR3 region has the DNA TGCGCCAGCAGCTCCCAGGGGACCTCCTACGAGCAGTACTTC. It codes for CASSSQGTSYEQYF.

The chain has TRBV2 and TRBJ2-7, with D possibly TRBD2 on 7 matching bases. Trimming shortened V by 2 bases and J by 2 bases, and 13 bases separated the two germline ends. In germline, CDR1 is SNHLY, CDR2 FYNNEI. The CDR3 is 15 amino acids. CDR3 coding DNA: TGTGCCAGCAGTGAAATTCAGGGGACTACCTACGAGCAGTACTTC. Its translation is CASSEIQGTTYEQYF. The variable domain in full, with the rest retrieved from reference TRBV2 and TRBJ2-7, is EPEVTQTPSHQVTQMGQEVILRCVPISNHLYFYWYRQILGQKVEFLVSFYNNEISEKSEIFDDQFSVERPDGSNFTLKIRSTKLEDSAMYFCASSEIQGTTYEQYFGPGTRLTVT.

The table lists this clone with a few counts. V usage is TRBV21-1 and J usage is TRBJ1-2; TRBD1, as called in the table, went unchecked against the DNA. TRBV21-1 is recorded as a pseudogene. The CDR3 loop spans 14 amino acids. The CDR3 sequence is CASSKARGRDGYTF. DNA for the CDR3: TGTGCCAGCAGCAAAGCCAGGGGGAGAGATGGCTACACCTTC.

V is TRBV18 and J is TRBJ1-1, with D maybe TRBD1 (5 bases). Per germline, CDR1 KGHSH and CDR2 LQKENI. Trimming removed 5 bases at V and 0 bases at J, with 13 bases between. The CDR3 has 15 amino acids. CDR3 residues: CASSGDWRLNTEAFF. The CDR3 DNA reads TGTGCCAGCTCAGGGGACTGGCGATTGAACACTGAAGCTTTCTTT.

As regards this clone: The identical CDR3 is also encoded by other nucleotide sequences in the sample. V usage is TRBV6-5 and J usage is TRBJ1-6, with 7 bases fitting TRBD1. Trimming took 0 bases from V and 9 from J; bases not matched to a gene: 8. The CDR3 has 16 residues. Germline loops: CDR1 MNHEY, CDR2 SVGAGI. CDR3 in amino acids: CASSYSRAGGSSPLHF. The CDR3, as DNA: TGTGCCAGCAGTTACTCGAGGGCAGGGGGGTCTTCACCCCTCCACTTT.

The V call is TRBV19, the J call TRBJ2-1; no clear D gene. CDR1 and CDR2 (germline): LNHDA, SQIVND (reference sequence). The CDR3 is made up of 16 amino acids. V lost 4 bases to trimming and J lost 0 bases, with 13 bases between them. Here the CDR3 reads CASSSTRLSSYNEQFF. The CDR3 DNA reads as TGTGCCAGTAGTAGCACCAGGTTAAGCTCCTACAATGAGCAGTTCTTC.

The V call is TRBV9, the J call TRBJ2-7; D possibly corresponds to TRBD2 (5 bases). The V gene lost 7 bases and the J gene lost 7 bases, with 15 bases spanning the gap. In germline, CDR1 is SGDLS, CDR2 YYNGEE. The CDR3 sequence is 12 residues long. CDR3 in DNA: TGTGCCAGCGACGGGAATTCGGGGGAGCAGTACTTC. Its translation: CASDGNSGEQYF.

DNA for the CDR3: TGTGCCAGCAGTTCTCCGACAGGAGGTCTCTACGAGCAGTACTTC. Its protein product is CASSSPTGGLYEQYF. The rearrangement uses TRBV27 and TRBJ2-7; D perhaps matches TRBD1 (6 bases). In germline, CDR1 is MNHEY, CDR2 SMNVEV (reference sequence). V lost 4 bases and J lost 3, with 16 bases in between. There are 15 residues in the CDR3.

This clone was detected once. This chain uses TRBV11-3 with TRBJ2-1; 8 bases are a match to TRBD2. The CDR3 length is 14 residues. Germline V gene data show CDR1 as SGHNT and CDR2 as YENEEA. Losses at the gene ends were 4 bases for V and 5 bases for J; bases not matched to a gene: 4. The CDR3 spells CASSSRLANNEQFF. The CDR3 DNA sequence: TGTGCCAGCAGCTCTCGACTAGCGAACAATGAGCAGTTCTTC.

The chain employs TRBV7-2 and TRBJ1-5, with 8 bases that match TRBD1. This CDR3 is built from 13 residues. CDR1 and CDR2 (germline): SGHTA, FQGNSA. V lost 4 bases to trimming and J lost 6 bases; unmatched junction nucleotides: 2. CDR3 nucleotide sequence: TGTGCCAGCAGCTCCGACAGGGGTCAGCCCCAGCATTTT. This codes for CASSSDRGQPQHF.

The chain is built from TRBV19 and TRBJ2-3; D call uncertain. Trimming shortened V by 5 bases and J by 3 bases, and 6 bases separated the two germline ends. Germline CDR1 is LNHDA and CDR2 is SQIVND (reference sequence). The CDR3 loop spans 12 amino acids. CDR3 in amino acids: CASSLRTDTQYF. The CDR3 nucleotides are TGTGCCAGTAGTCTCCGTACAGATACGCAGTATTTT.

The chain employs TRBV5-6 and TRBJ1-4, with D possibly TRBD1 on 5 matching bases. Germline CDR1 reads SGHDT; CDR2 reads YYEEEE. Trimming shortened V by 0 bases and J by 12 bases, and 18 bases separated the two germline ends. CDR3 length: 15 amino acids. This CDR3 is CASSLAGAGRIELFF. The CDR3 region has the DNA TGTGCCAGCAGCTTGGCCGGGGCCGGGAGGATTGAACTGTTTTTT.

The rearrangement joins TRBV5-4 to TRBJ1-2, with D tentatively TRBD1 (5 bases). V lost 6 bases to trimming and J lost 7 bases, with 16 bases between them. Germline values: CDR1 SGHNT, CDR2 YYREEE (reference sequence). The CDR3 consists of 13 residues. The CDR3 region has the DNA TGTGCCAGCACCCCAGGGAGGGGAAGTGGCTACACCTTC. It codes for CASTPGRGSGYTF.

The chain combines TRBV13 with TRBJ2-3, with TRBD2 matching 10 bases. From germline, CDR1 is PRHDT and CDR2 FYEKMQ (reference sequence). Germline trimming cut 5 bases from V and 6 bases from J; bases unmatched to any gene: 11. There are 16 residues in the CDR3. The DNA of the CDR3 is TGTGCCAGCAGCCCAACTAGCGGGGCCACCCCTGATACGCAGTATTTT. Translation gives CASSPTSGATPDTQYF. Variable domain in full (rest from reference TRBV13 and TRBJ2-3): AAGVIQSPRHLIKEKRETATLKCYPIPRHDTVYWYQQGPGQDPQFLISFYEKMQSDKGSIPDRFSAQQFSDYHSELNMSSLELGDSALYFCASSPTSGATPDTQYFGPGTRLTVL.

V and J are TRBV15 and TRBJ2-7; 8 positions match TRBD1. CDR1 is LNHNV, CDR2 YYDKDF, per germline (reference sequence). Trimming at V came to 8 bases and at J to 0 bases, leaving 3 bases not matched to a gene. This CDR3 region has 13 residues. CDR3 residues: CATGQGNSYEQYF. CDR3 nucleotide sequence: TGTGCCACCGGACAGGGCAACTCCTACGAGCAGTACTTC.

V and J are TRBV6-5 and TRBJ2-1; 9 nucleotides match TRBD1. V lost 7 bases and J lost 6; bases outside the gene matches: 4. The length of the CDR3 is 13 residues. From germline, CDR1 is MNHEY and CDR2 SVGAGI. The CDR3 coding sequence is TGTGCCAGCATAGGGACAGGGCCCAATGAGCAGTTCTTC. It is translated as CASIGTGPNEQFF.

The J gene is TRBJ1-2, the V gene TRBV7-9; a possible D gene is TRBD1 (5 bases). Trimming pared 5 bases from V and 3 bases from J, leaving 13 bases between. CDR1 is SEHNR, CDR2 FQNEAQ, per germline (reference sequence). The CDR3 is made up of 14 amino acids. The CDR3 DNA follows: TGTGCCAGCAGCCCAGACAGATACCACTATGGCTACACCTTC. Its protein product is CASSPDRYHYGYTF.

This clone has a handful of counts. This chain joins TRBV7-6 and TRBJ1-2; D may be TRBD1 (6 bases). V was shortened by 5 bases and J by 4 bases, with 11 bases between the two germline ends. Germline V gives CDR1 SGHVS, CDR2 FNYEAQ. The CDR3 sequence is 13 residues long. This CDR3 reads CASSQGNTYGYTF. CDR3 in DNA: TGTGCCAGCAGCCAGGGGAATACCTATGGCTACACCTTC.